The 5 T cell receptor beta chains in this list originate from one sample, sequenced in a study of T-cell reconstitution after alpha-beta-depleted transplantation in children. For TCRbeta, the library was prepared with unique molecular identifiers. TCRdb independently ran MiXCR on the PCR reads; one entry per CDR3 protein. In the table there are around 380,000 distinct CDR3 sequences, about 11% of which are singletons. Sample: PBMCs from the stem cell graft donor, taken from the stem cell graft. The source is a human donor who donated a stem cell graft to a child with acute myeloid leukemia.

The chain employs TRBV15 and TRBJ2-5, with D perhaps being TRBD1 or TRBD2 (5 bases each). Per germline, CDR1 LNHNV and CDR2 YYDKDF (reference sequence). V was cut by 0 bases and J by 4 bases, with 21 bases left in between. The CDR3 is 18 residues long. The CDR3 bases are TGTGCCACCAGCAGAGAGCGGCGGGCAGGGTTTATTCGAGAGACCCAGTACTTC. As protein: CATSRERRAGFIRETQYF.

This clonotype has ten or more counts. This CDR3 is CASSLVGENYGYTF. The CDR3 DNA is TGTGCCAGCAGTTTAGTGGGGGAAAACTATGGCTACACCTTC. The chain combines TRBV12-3 or TRBV12-4 with TRBJ1-2, with D tentatively TRBD1 (5 bases). Trimming took 1 base from V and 2 from J, leaving 8 bases between them. The CDR3 sequence is 14 residues long.

As to this clonotype: Its ends do not fully match the called genes, so a read error is possible. As DNA, the CDR3 is TGTGCCATCAGTACATGGTCGGTAGTAGCAAATAACTACAATGAGCAGTTCTTC. Amino acid sequence: CAISTWSVVANNYNEQFF. This chain links TRBV12-3 or TRBV12-4 with TRBJ2-1, with D hard to call. The CDR3 is 18 amino acids.

The rearrangement joins TRBV9 to TRBJ2-7, with D tentatively TRBD1 or TRBD2 (5 bases each). The V gene's germline CDR1 is SGDLS and CDR2 YYNGEE. V lost 4 bases to trimming and J lost 2 bases, with 19 bases between them. The CDR3 loop spans 16 amino acids. The CDR3 nucleotides are TGTGCCAGCAGCTCCGGGGCGACGACAGTCCCCTACGAGCAGTACTTC. Residues: CASSSGATTVPYEQYF.

The chain links TRBV12-3 or TRBV12-4 to TRBJ1-6, with a possible D match to TRBD1 (5 bases). Trimming removed 10 bases at V and 7 bases at J, with 14 bases between. This CDR3 spans 13 amino acids. The CDR3, as DNA: TGTGCCATCCGGGACGGAAGAAATTCACCCCTCCACTTT. It yields the protein CAIRDGRNSPLHF.